The 9 T cell receptor beta chains listed next were all sequenced from one sample in a study of T cell responses to AZD1222 COVID-19 vaccine. Data came from immunoSEQ multiplex PCR; TCRdb stores just in-frame clones and leaves some out. The sample records approximately 120,000 clones, about 87% being singletons. Specimen: peripheral blood, collected 28 days after the second AZD1222 dose. The receptors shown here come from an adult who received the AZD1222 COVID-19 vaccine.

Comments on this clone: This specimen includes other DNA sequences encoding the same CDR3. This sequence joins TRBV3-1 (or the pseudogene TRBV3-2) and TRBJ1-3; 7 bases agree with TRBD1. The germline gives CDR1 LGHDT, CDR2 YNNKEL (reference sequence). Germline trimming cut 2 bases from V and 2 bases from J; bases unmatched to any gene: 3. The CDR3 loop spans 15 amino acids. The CDR3 DNA reads TGTGCCAGCAGCCAAAACACAGGGGCTGGAAACACCATATATTTT. It is translated as CASSQNTGAGNTIYF.

The J gene is TRBJ2-7, the V gene TRBV11-2; 7 bases align to TRBD2. Germline V gene sequence: CDR1 SGHAT, CDR2 FQNNGV. The CDR3 has 15 amino acids. After removal of 1 base from V and 3 bases from J, the junction contained 6 bases not matched to a gene. CDR3 sequence: CASSLGLADSYEQYF. The CDR3 nucleotides are TGTGCCAGCAGCTTAGGACTAGCAGACAGCTACGAGCAGTACTTC.

This sequence joins TRBV21-1 and TRBJ2-7. TRBV21-1 is classified as a pseudogene. The CDR3 is made up of 16 amino acids. CDR3 sequence: CASSKGFGYPPREQYF. CDR3 DNA sequence: TGTGCCAGCAGTAAAGGGTTTGGCTACCCCCCCCGGGAGCAGTACTTC.

V usage is TRBV19 and J usage is TRBJ1-1, with D perhaps matching TRBD1 (5 bases). Germline V gene data show CDR1 as LNHDA and CDR2 as SQIVND (reference sequence). This CDR3 region has 13 residues. Trimming left V 8 bases short and J 6 bases short, with 16 bases between. For the CDR3, the DNA is TGTGCCAGTGGGAACCTCGACAGAGCTGAAGCTTTCTTT. This translates into CASGNLDRAEAFF.

The gene calls are TRBV6-2 or TRBV6-3 and TRBJ1-2; D is perhaps TRBD1 (6 bases). CDR1 and CDR2 (germline): MNHEY, SVGEGT. Trimming left V 2 bases short and J 6 bases short, with 16 bases between. The CDR3 is 15 residues long. The CDR3 DNA follows: TGTGCCAGCAGTTACACGAAACAGGGATCGGATGGCTACACCTTC. Protein sequence: CASSYTKQGSDGYTF.

The chain is built from TRBV7-7 and TRBJ2-7; 7 bases are a match to TRBD1. Germline loops: CDR1 SSHAT, CDR2 FNYEAQ (reference sequence). The CDR3 runs to 14 residues. J was trimmed by 4 bases and V by 1 base; bases with no gene match: 4. The DNA for the CDR3 is TGTGCCAGCAGCTTAGGACAGGGAGAGTACGAGCAGTACTTC. This gives the protein CASSLGQGEYEQYF.

This chain connects TRBV5-5 to TRBJ1-5, with 7 nucleotides matching TRBD1. The CDR3 runs 15 residues. V gave up 4 bases and J gave up 9 bases; unmatched junction bases: 13. Germline assignment: CDR1 SGHKS and CDR2 YYEKEE (reference sequence). The DNA for the CDR3 is TGTGCCAGCAGCCCCGGGACAGACTCTCTTCGGCCCCAGCATTTT. Translated: CASSPGTDSLRPQHF.

The rearrangement joins TRBV7-8 to TRBJ1-1; TRBD1 matches at 8 bases. J lost 8 bases, V lost 5 bases, and 4 bases had no gene match. The CDR3 extends over 12 amino acids. Germline CDR1 SGHVS, CDR2 FQNEAQ. CDR3 DNA sequence: TGTGCCAGCAGCGCGGACAGGGTAGAAGCTTTCTTT. As protein: CASSADRVEAFF.

This sequence joins TRBV3-1 (or the pseudogene TRBV3-2) and TRBJ1-1; D gene ambiguous. V was cut by 2 bases and J by 0 bases, with 16 bases left in between. This CDR3 has 17 residues. Germline assignment: CDR1 LGHDT and CDR2 YNNKEL (reference sequence). The CDR3 coding sequence is TGTGCCAGCAGCCAATATCTCCCGTCGACCATGAACACTGAAGCTTTCTTT. Amino acids: CASSQYLPSTMNTEAFF.